These 17 T cell receptor beta chains originate from one sample sequenced in a study of blood T cells in healthy people across ages. Then a second PCR, running about 7 to 11 cycles, was carried out with a sample-barcoded 5' primer and a J-beta primer mix. TCRdb re-derived calls from the 5' RACE reads in MiXCR, one entry per CDR3 protein. The table shows about 680,000 distinct CDR3 sequences, with around half occurring only once. Sequenced material: blood. These TCRs come from a woman aged 55-69 years in good health.

This chain joins TRBV27 and TRBJ2-3; TRBD2 matches at 8 bases. V was pared by 2 bases and J by 4 bases, with 11 bases of the junction left unmatched. The germline V gene encodes CDR1 MNHEY and CDR2 SMNVEV (reference sequence). The length of the CDR3 is 17 residues. The CDR3 bases are TGTGCCAGCAGTTTAGGGGCCCCGGGACTAGGGGCAGATACGCAGTATTTT. Encoded protein: CASSLGAPGLGADTQYF.

The chain links TRBV2 to TRBJ2-3; D may be TRBD2 (5 bases). The CDR3 has 17 amino acids. V was cut by 8 bases and J by 6 bases, with 27 bases left in between. Germline V gives CDR1 SNHLY, CDR2 FYNNEI. CDR3 amino acids: CASSTFDGVSRRDTQYF. Here the CDR3 DNA reads TGTGCCAGCTCGACCTTCGACGGGGTGTCTCGCCGGGATACGCAGTATTTT.

The genes are TRBV29-1 and TRBJ1-1; the D gene is possibly TRBD1 (5 bases). V was shortened by 3 bases and J by 2 bases, with 10 bases between the two germline ends. The CDR3 runs 13 residues. The V gene's germline CDR1 is SQVTM and CDR2 ANQGSEA. The CDR3 loop reads CSVEPTANTEAFF. In DNA, the CDR3 is TGCAGCGTTGAGCCGACAGCAAACACTGAAGCTTTCTTT.

Ten or more counts support this clonotype. V is TRBV7-2 and J is TRBJ1-6, with D maybe TRBD1 (5 bases). The V end lost 5 bases, the J end lost 9 bases, and 14 bases lay between the germline ends. The CDR3 has 14 amino acids. CDR1 and CDR2 from the germline V gene are SGHTA and FQGNSA. The CDR3 DNA sequence: TGTGCCAGCAGCCCCCTGACAGTGGGTTCACCCCTCCACTTT. Translating it yields CASSPLTVGSPLHF.

This clonotype was observed a handful of times. The rearrangement uses TRBV12-3 or TRBV12-4 and TRBJ2-7; 11 bases agree with TRBD2. V was clipped by 5 bases and J by 7 bases; unmatched bases: 7. CDR3 size: 14 residues. CDR3 sequence (DNA): TGTGCCAGCAGTGGGACTAGCGGTGGTGGAGAGCAGTACTTC. Protein product: CASSGTSGGGEQYF.

The chain has TRBV7-8 and TRBJ1-1, with D perhaps matching TRBD1 (5 bases). The CDR3 has 16 amino acids. Germline values: CDR1 SGHVS, CDR2 FQNEAQ. The V and J ends lost 0 bases and 3 bases respectively, with 14 bases between them. In nucleotides, the CDR3 is TGTGCCAGCAGCTTAGCCGGCCGGGGCATGGACACTGAAGCTTTCTTT. This sequence encodes CASSLAGRGMDTEAFF.

The genes are TRBV6-6 and TRBJ1-1; perhaps TRBD1 as D (6 bases). The CDR3 runs to 15 residues. Trimming removed 1 base from V and 3 bases from J, with 12 bases in between. Germline V gene data show CDR1 as MNHNY and CDR2 as SVGAGI (reference sequence). The CDR3 region is CASSYWAQGHTEAFF. CDR3 DNA: TGTGCCAGCAGTTACTGGGCCCAGGGGCACACTGAAGCTTTCTTT.

The chain carries TRBV6-2 or TRBV6-3 and TRBJ2-7, with TRBD2 as a possible D gene (6 bases). Germline CDR1 and CDR2: MNHEY and SVGEGT. The CDR3 covers 14 residues. Trimming took off 2 bases at V and 4 bases at J, with 12 bases between the two ends. The CDR3 DNA reads as TGTGCCAGCAGTTACGGTTACGGAGGGTACGAGCAGTACTTC. This encodes CASSYGYGGYEQYF.

In this sample, this clonotype turned up a few times. This sequence joins TRBV5-1 and TRBJ2-6; 14 positions match TRBD2. There are 20 residues in the CDR3. The germline V gene has CDR1 SGHRS and CDR2 YFSETQ. V shed 3 bases and J 4 bases; nucleotides not matched to a gene: 12. DNA for the CDR3: TGCGCCAGCAGCTACCGAGGGACTAGCGGGAGTTTCTCCGGGGCCAACGTCCTGACTTTC. This gives the protein CASSYRGTSGSFSGANVLTF.

The chain links TRBV20-1 to TRBJ2-1, with D uncertain. In germline, CDR1 is DFQATT, CDR2 SNEGSKA (reference sequence). This CDR3 region has 13 residues. Deletions cut 2 bases from V and 1 base from J, with 6 bases between. CDR3: CSARHPSYNEQFF. The CDR3 DNA is TGCAGTGCTAGACATCCTTCCTACAATGAGCAGTTCTTC.

The chain combines TRBV2 with TRBJ1-2, with unresolved D. CDR3 size: 14 residues. V lost 6 bases and J 5 bases, leaving 16 bases between the germline ends. Germline V CDR1 and CDR2: SNHLY, FYNNEI. CDR3 bases: TGTGCCAGCAGGGGCAGTTTGGGAGGATATGGCTACACCTTC. Its translation: CASRGSLGGYGYTF.

This clonotype turned up a few times. Here the CDR3 DNA reads TGTGCCAGCAGCTGGAAACCCGGGACGAGGGAGGGAGAGCAGTACTTC. Residues: CASSWKPGTREGEQYF. The V call is TRBV5-4, the J call TRBJ2-7; 7 bases fit TRBD2. Germline trimming cut 3 bases from V and 7 bases from J; bases unmatched to any gene: 16. The germline CDR1 and CDR2 sequences are SGHNT and YYREEE (reference sequence). The CDR3 totals 16 residues.

The gene calls are TRBV9 and TRBJ1-1; D remains unclear. V lost 7 bases and J lost 0, with 7 bases in between. Germline V gene data show CDR1 as SGDLS and CDR2 as YYNGEE. This CDR3 spans 12 amino acids. The CDR3 reads CASSGLNTEAFF. Here the CDR3 DNA reads TGTGCCAGCTCCGGTCTGAACACTGAAGCTTTCTTT.

The J gene is TRBJ2-7, the V gene TRBV5-1, with D possibly matching TRBD2 (6 bases). From germline, CDR1 is SGHRS and CDR2 YFSETQ. The ends were cut back, 0 bases at V and 6 bases at J, with 16 bases in the middle. CDR3 size: 15 residues. The CDR3 coding sequence is TGCGCCAGCAGCTTGGGTATCTCGGGAGTAGTCGAGCAGTACTTC. Protein product: CASSLGISGVVEQYF.

The chain combines TRBV6-5 with TRBJ1-6; TRBD1 agrees at 8 bases. The CDR3 spans 14 residues. V lost 5 bases to trimming and J lost 14 bases; unmatched junction nucleotides: 11. Germline V gene sequence: CDR1 MNHEY, CDR2 SVGAGI. The CDR3 DNA follows: TGTGCCAGCAGTCCGACAGGGGCTGTGGAGGCCCTCCACTTT. Its protein product is CASSPTGAVEALHF.

The gene calls are TRBV7-2 and TRBJ2-7, with 12 bases aligning to TRBD2. Trimming cost V 1 base and J 8 bases; bases outside gene matches: 6. Per germline, CDR1 SGHTA and CDR2 FQGNSA. The CDR3 is made up of 15 amino acids. The CDR3 reads CASSLGLAGALKQYF. In DNA form, the CDR3 reads TGTGCCAGCAGCTTAGGACTAGCGGGAGCCCTCAAGCAGTACTTC.

The chain recombines TRBV28 with TRBJ2-4; D call uncertain. Germline loops: CDR1 MDHEN, CDR2 SYDVKM. This CDR3 spans 14 amino acids. The V end lost 7 bases, the J end lost 4 bases, and 14 bases lay between the germline ends. The CDR3, as DNA: TGTGCCAGCAAGTCCGGTCAGCGTAAAAACATTCAGTACTTC. Protein sequence: CASKSGQRKNIQYF.